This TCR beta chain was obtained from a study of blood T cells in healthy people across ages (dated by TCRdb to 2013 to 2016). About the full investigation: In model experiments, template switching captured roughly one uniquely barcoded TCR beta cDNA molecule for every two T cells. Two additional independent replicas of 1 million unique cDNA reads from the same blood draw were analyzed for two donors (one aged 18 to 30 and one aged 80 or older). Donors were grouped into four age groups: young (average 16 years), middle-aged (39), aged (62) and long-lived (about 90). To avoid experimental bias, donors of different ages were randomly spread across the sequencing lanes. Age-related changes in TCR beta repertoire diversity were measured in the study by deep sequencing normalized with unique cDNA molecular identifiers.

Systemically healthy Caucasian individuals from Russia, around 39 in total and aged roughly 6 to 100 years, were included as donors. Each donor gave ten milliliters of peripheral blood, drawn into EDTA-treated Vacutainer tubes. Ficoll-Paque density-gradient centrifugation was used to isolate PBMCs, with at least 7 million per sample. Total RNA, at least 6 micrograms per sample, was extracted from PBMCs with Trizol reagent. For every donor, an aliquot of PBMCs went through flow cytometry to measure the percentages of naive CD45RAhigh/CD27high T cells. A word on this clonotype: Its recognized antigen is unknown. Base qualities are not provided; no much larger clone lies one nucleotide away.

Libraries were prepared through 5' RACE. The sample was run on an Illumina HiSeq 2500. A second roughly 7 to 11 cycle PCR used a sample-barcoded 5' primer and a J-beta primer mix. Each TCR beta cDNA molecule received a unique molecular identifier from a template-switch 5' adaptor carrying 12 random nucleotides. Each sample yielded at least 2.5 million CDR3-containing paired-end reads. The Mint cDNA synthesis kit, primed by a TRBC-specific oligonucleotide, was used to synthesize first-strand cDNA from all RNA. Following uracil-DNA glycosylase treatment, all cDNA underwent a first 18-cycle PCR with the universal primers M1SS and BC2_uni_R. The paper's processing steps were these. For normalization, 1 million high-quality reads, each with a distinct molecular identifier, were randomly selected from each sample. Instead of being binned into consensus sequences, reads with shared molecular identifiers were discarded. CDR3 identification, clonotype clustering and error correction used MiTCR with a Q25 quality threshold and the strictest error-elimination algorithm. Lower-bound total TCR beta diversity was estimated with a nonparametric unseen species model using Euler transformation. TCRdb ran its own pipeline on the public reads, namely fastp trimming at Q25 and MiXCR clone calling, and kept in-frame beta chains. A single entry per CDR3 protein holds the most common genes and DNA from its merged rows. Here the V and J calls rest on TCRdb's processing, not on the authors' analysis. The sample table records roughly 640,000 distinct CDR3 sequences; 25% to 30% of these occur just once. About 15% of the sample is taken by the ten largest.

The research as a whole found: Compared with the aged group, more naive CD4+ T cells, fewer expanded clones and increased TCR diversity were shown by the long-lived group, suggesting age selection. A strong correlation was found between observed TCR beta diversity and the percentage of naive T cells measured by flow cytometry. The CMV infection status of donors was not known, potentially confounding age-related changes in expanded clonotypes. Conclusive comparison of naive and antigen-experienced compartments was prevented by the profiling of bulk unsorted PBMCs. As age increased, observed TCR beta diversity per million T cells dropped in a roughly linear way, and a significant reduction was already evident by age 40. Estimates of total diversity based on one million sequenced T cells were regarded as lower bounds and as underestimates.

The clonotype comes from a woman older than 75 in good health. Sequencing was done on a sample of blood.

The CDR3 in this case is CSARARGGKRYNEQFF. The sequence in DNA is TGCAGTGCTAGGGCCCGGGGGGGAAAACGATACAATGAGCAGTTCTTC. Rearrangement joined TRBV20-1 to TRBJ2-1, and 8 junction bases match TRBD2. Here V drops 3 bases and J drops 4 bases, and the junction holds 11 bases not matched to any gene. Taken from cysteine to phenylalanine, the CDR3 has 16 residues. Kept here is only the CDR3 DNA, which spans 48 bases and is read in frame from base 1. CDR1 and CDR2 (DFQATT, SNEGSKA) derive from the germline V gene (reference sequence).